The clone carrying this TCR beta chain came up many times. The antigen is unknown. The data stem from a study of response to subunit inactivated influenza vaccine. CDR3 length: 15 amino acids. V was pared by 10 bases and J by 1 base, with 8 bases of the junction left unmatched. The germline V gene encodes CDR1 ENHRY and CDR2 SYGVKD. Overall study results and limits: Seasonal influenza vaccination, on each occasion, was suggested by the authors to recruit few new T cells.

TCRdb itself ran the RT-PCR reads through MiXCR, one entry per CDR3 protein. The sample lists around 540,000 distinct CDR3 sequences, 10% to 15% seen once, with more than 8.5% in the top ten. The starting material was PBMCs from blood, obtained on the day of vaccination. This chain joins TRBV10-3 and TRBJ1-5; 9 nucleotides agree with TRBD1. The sequence derives from a man aged 45-65 years who received an inactivated influenza vaccine. CDR3 sequence: CATGQGKGSNQPQHF. As DNA, the CDR3 is TGTGCCACCGGACAGGGGAAGGGAAGCAATCAGCCCCAGCATTTT.